The source of this T cell receptor beta chain is a study of a mutant IDH1 vaccine in newly diagnosed glioma. Described time point: week 5, during vaccination. Topical imiquimod accompanied each vaccine dose, which consisted of 300 ug of mutant IDH1 20-mer peptide. The table lists this clone with a few counts. Its antigen is still unknown. Profiled with immunoSEQ multiplex PCR; TCRdb holds only in-frame clones, not every one. The table lists tens of thousands of clones, around 82% of them singletons, with around 5.5% in the top ten. This sample comprised PBMCs, obtained from a glioma patient whose treatment included an IDH1 peptide vaccine. The clonotype comes from a man aged 35 to 55 with glioma.

CDR3 in DNA: TGCGCCAGCAGACCGACAGGAACCCAAACTAATGAAAAACTGTTTTTT. Amino acid sequence: CASRPTGTQTNEKLFF. The chain employs TRBV4-1 and TRBJ1-4; maybe TRBD1 (6 bases). The ends were cut back, 6 bases at V and 1 base at J, with 15 bases in the middle. CDR3 length equals 16 residues. CDR1 is MGHRA, CDR2 YSYEKL, per germline.